The next 10 T cell receptor beta chains were all read from a single sample in a study of cytomegalovirus exposure and HLA in healthy donors. Sequencing used immunoSEQ multiplex PCR; TCRdb keeps in-frame clones, though not all of them. This table has over 55,000 clones, approximately 92% appearing once. Input material: PBMCs. Receptor source: a man between 18 and 35 years old in good health and CMV-seronegative.

Only one count was recorded for this clone. At one end, the junction sequence differs from germline, possibly due to a read error. This chain links TRBV7-7 with TRBJ2-7; 10 nucleotides line up with TRBD2. Per germline, CDR1 SSHAT and CDR2 FNYEAQ (reference sequence). The CDR3 loop spans 14 amino acids. The CDR3 sequence: CASSPTEREGEQYF. CDR3 DNA: TGTGCTAGCAGTCCTACTGAGCGGGAGGGGGAGCAGTACTTC. The variable domain in full, completed from reference TRBV7-7 and TRBJ2-7, reads GAGVSQSPRYKVTKRGQDVTLRCDPISSHATLYWYQQALGQGPEFLTYFNYEAQPDKSGLPSDRFSAERPEGSISTLTIQRTEQRDSAMYRCASSPTEREGEQYFGPGTRLTVT.

This sequence joins TRBV5-6 and TRBJ2-7, with 7 bases fitting TRBD1. V shed 4 bases and J 6 bases; nucleotides not matched to a gene: 10. CDR3 size: 14 residues. Germline-derived CDR1 and CDR2 are SGHDT and YYEEEE. Here the CDR3 DNA reads TGTGCCAGCAGCCTAGCCGGGACAGCGGCCGAGCAGTACTTC. Translation gives CASSLAGTAAEQYF.

The chain couples TRBV6-1 to TRBJ1-3; no clear D gene. Germline values: CDR1 MNHNS, CDR2 SASEGT. This CDR3 has 13 residues. The germline V and J ends were trimmed by 5 bases and 5 bases, with 10 bases remaining between them. The CDR3 loop reads CASSSGGRNTIYF. The CDR3 DNA reads as TGTGCCAGCAGTTCCGGAGGGAGAAACACCATATATTTT.

CDR3 protein: CASSHGKNQPQHF. The CDR3 coding sequence is TGCGCCAGCAGCCACGGTAAAAATCAGCCCCAGCATTTT. This sequence joins TRBV5-1 and TRBJ1-5; D not certain. The CDR3 length is 13 residues. CDR1 is SGHRS and CDR2 is YFSETQ in the germline V gene. V was trimmed by 4 bases and J by 4 bases, leaving 9 bases between them.

The chain has TRBV18 and TRBJ2-1, with 9 bases that match TRBD1. Germline CDR1 is KGHSH and CDR2 is LQKENI. This CDR3 has 15 amino acids. Trimming removed 5 bases from V and 7 bases from J; junction bases left unmatched: 9. The CDR3 region has the DNA TGTGCCAGCTCAAAACAGGGGGCTCCGGGGAATGAGCAGTTCTTC. Its protein is CASSKQGAPGNEQFF.

This clone was recorded only once. V gene TRBV5-1 combines with J gene TRBJ2-3; possible D gene TRBD1, 5 bases. The CDR3 spans 17 residues. The germline V and J ends were trimmed by 0 bases and 4 bases, with 18 bases remaining between them. CDR1 SGHRS and CDR2 YFSETQ come from the germline V gene. The CDR3 here is CASSLADPPLGADTQYF. Written as DNA, the CDR3 is TGCGCCAGCAGCTTGGCCGATCCCCCCTTAGGGGCAGATACGCAGTATTTT.

This chain links TRBV4-1 with TRBJ2-3; D unclear. The V gene's germline CDR1 is MGHRA and CDR2 YSYEKL. The V gene lost 6 bases and the J gene lost 2 bases, with 12 bases spanning the gap. This CDR3 has 14 residues. The CDR3 bases are TGCGCCAGCAGAAAAGAAAGCCCCACAGATACGCAGTATTTT. Protein: CASRKESPTDTQYF.

The V and J genes are TRBV5-8 and TRBJ1-4; D possibly corresponds to TRBD1 (5 bases). Germline V gene data show CDR1 as SGHTS and CDR2 as YDEGEE. Deletions cut 0 bases from V and 4 bases from J, with 13 bases between. The CDR3 runs to 16 residues. The CDR3 reads CASSLAVTAGNEKLFF. CDR3 DNA: TGTGCCAGCAGCTTGGCGGTGACAGCGGGTAATGAAAAACTGTTTTTT.

The chain recombines TRBV2 with TRBJ2-7; TRBD1 agrees at 8 bases. CDR1 and CDR2 (germline): SNHLY, FYNNEI. V was clipped by 3 bases and J by 3 bases; unmatched bases: 7. This CDR3 has 15 amino acids. DNA of the CDR3: TGTGCCAGCAGTGAGGGGCAGGGGGCAAACTACGAGCAGTACTTC. Amino acid sequence: CASSEGQGANYEQYF.

The gene calls are TRBV19 and TRBJ2-2, with D possibly TRBD1 on 6 matching bases. Trimming cost V 5 bases and J 6 bases, with 19 bases left between them. Germline V gene sequence: CDR1 LNHDA, CDR2 SQIVND (reference sequence). The CDR3 is made up of 16 amino acids. The CDR3 bases are TGTGCCAGTAGTGCATACCTAACCCCAGGGGCCGGGGAGCTGTTTTTT. Amino acid sequence: CASSAYLTPGAGELFF.